The 29 T cell receptor beta chains reported below all come from one sample, sequenced in a study of T cells in Graves' hyperthyroidism and ophthalmopathy. From RNA transcripts, TCR beta CDR3 regions were amplified. TCR CDR3 regions were first amplified by RT-PCR with HTBI primers. A single record per CDR3 protein comes from TCRdb applying MiXCR to the multiplex PCR reads. This sample yields about 560,000 distinct CDR3 sequences, of which 12% to 15% are seen a single time; over 11% belongs to the top ten. The specimen sequenced was blood. These receptors came from a woman between 40 and 55 years old with Graves' hyperthyroidism.

This clonotype was seen at least ten times. V and J are TRBV12-3 or TRBV12-4 and TRBJ1-1; weak D call: TRBD1 (5 bases). The CDR3 covers 15 residues. The V end lost 5 bases, the J end lost 2 bases, and 15 bases lay between the germline ends. The CDR3 DNA sequence: TGTGCCAGCAGTAAGACGGACACTCCAAACACTGAAGCTTTCTTT. Its protein product is CASSKTDTPNTEAFF.

V usage is TRBV12-3 or TRBV12-4 and J usage is TRBJ1-3; 10 positions agree with TRBD1. The junction had 5 bases not matched to a gene; V was cut back by 5 bases and J by 4 bases. CDR3 size: 15 residues. CDR3 residues: CASSPGTGVGNTIYF. CDR3 DNA sequence: TGTGCCAGCAGTCCCGGGACAGGGGTCGGAAACACCATATATTTT.

This clonotype was detected many times. The chain recombines TRBV11-2 with TRBJ1-1, with TRBD1 matching 7 bases. The length of the CDR3 is 15 residues. Germline lookup yields CDR1 SGHAT and CDR2 FQNNGV. V lost 5 bases and J lost 0; bases outside the gene matches: 6. The DNA for the CDR3 is TGTGCCAGCAGCGTACAGGGGCGGGTGAACACTGAAGCTTTCTTT. Protein sequence: CASSVQGRVNTEAFF.

The chain's CDR3 is CASTLIVAGGPSYNEQFF. The CDR3 DNA sequence: TGTGCCAGCACCCTTATTGTAGCGGGAGGGCCGTCCTACAATGAGCAGTTCTTC. The chain uses TRBV7-2 and TRBJ2-1; 11 nucleotides align to TRBD2. The CDR3 extends over 18 amino acids. The ends lost 7 bases at V and 1 base at J; junction bases unmatched: 12. Germline CDR1 reads SGHTA; CDR2 reads FQGNSA. The full variable domain, completed using reference TRBV7-2 and TRBJ2-1, is GAGVSQSPSNKVTEKGKDVELRCDPISGHTALYWYRQSLGQGLEFLIYFQGNSAPDKSGLPSDRFSAERTGGSVSTLTIQRTQQEDSAVYLCASTLIVAGGPSYNEQFFGPGTRLTVL.

The chain couples TRBV6-2 or TRBV6-3 to TRBJ2-3; 8 bases match TRBD1. Germline CDR1 is MNHEY and CDR2 is SVGEGT. Losses at the gene ends were 7 bases for V and 4 bases for J; bases not matched to a gene: 10. The CDR3 has 15 residues. The CDR3: CASKPLGQGSDTQYF. The CDR3 DNA reads as TGTGCCAGCAAGCCCTTAGGACAGGGCTCAGATACGCAGTATTTT.

This clonotype turned up a few times. This chain joins TRBV6-1 and TRBJ2-7; perhaps TRBD1 as D (7 bases). Germline V CDR1 and CDR2: MNHNS, SASEGT. The CDR3 covers 14 residues. Trimming removed 7 bases from V and 2 bases from J, with 15 bases in between. CDR3: CASTVRGDTYEQYF. CDR3 DNA: TGTGCCAGCACGGTCAGGGGGGATACCTACGAGCAGTACTTC.

This clonotype was counted ten times or more. The rearrangement joins TRBV3-1 to TRBJ2-7; tentatively, D is TRBD1 (6 bases). V was clipped by 2 bases and J by 2 bases, with 10 bases between them. This CDR3 comprises 14 residues. Germline CDR1 reads LGHDT; CDR2 reads YNNKEL (reference sequence). CDR3 sequence reads: CASSQRTVTYEQYF. The CDR3 DNA is TGTGCCAGCAGCCAACGGACAGTGACCTACGAGCAGTACTTC.

This clonotype was picked up one time. A much larger clone differs by one base, so this may be a read error. The chain employs TRBV3-1 and TRBJ2-7, with 7 bases lining up with TRBD1. V shed 0 bases and J 2 bases; nucleotides not matched to a gene: 4. Per the germline V gene, CDR1 is LGHDT and CDR2 is YNNKEL (reference sequence). The CDR3 contains 15 residues. The CDR3 sequence is CASSQDQGQTYEQYF. The CDR3 nucleotides are TGTGCCAGCAGCCAAGATCAGGGACAGACCTACGAGCAGTACTTC.

This clonotype was detected ten times or more. The chain combines TRBV24-1 with TRBJ1-2, with D unclear. CDR1 is KGHDR and CDR2 is SFDVKD in the germline V gene. V lost 5 bases and J 4 bases, leaving 7 bases between the germline ends. The length of the CDR3 is 12 residues. CDR3 sequence reads: CATSGSIYGYTF. The CDR3 region has the DNA TGTGCCACCAGTGGAAGCATCTATGGCTACACCTTC.

This clonotype was detected only a few times. This chain connects TRBV24-1 to TRBJ1-5, with no clear D. Trimming removed 9 bases at V and 2 bases at J, with 13 bases between. Germline lookup yields CDR1 KGHDR and CDR2 SFDVKD. This CDR3 spans 14 amino acids. The CDR3 nucleotides read TGTGCCACCTCCGAGGCGGGAGGCAATCAGCCCCAGCATTTT. Protein sequence: CATSEAGGNQPQHF.

The chain is built from TRBV30 and TRBJ2-1; the D is unclear. Germline loops: CDR1 GTSNPN, CDR2 SVGIG (reference sequence). Trimming took off 2 bases at V and 4 bases at J, with 9 bases between the two ends. The CDR3 contains 13 residues. The CDR3 spells CAWSFMGYNEQFF. CDR3 bases: TGTGCCTGGAGTTTTATGGGGTACAATGAGCAGTTCTTC.

This clonotype was detected ten times or more. V gene TRBV12-3 or TRBV12-4 combines with J gene TRBJ1-2; no clear D. The germline V and J ends were trimmed by 3 bases and 8 bases, with 13 bases remaining between them. The CDR3 contains 13 residues. The CDR3 bases are TGTGCCAGCAGTTTGGCGGGAGGGTTGGGCTACACCTTC. It yields the protein CASSLAGGLGYTF.

At least ten counts were recorded for this clonotype. The J gene is TRBJ2-6, the V gene TRBV20-1; D may correspond to TRBD1 or TRBD2 (6 bases each). V was shortened by 5 bases and J by 1 base, with 9 bases between the two germline ends. The CDR3 sequence is 14 residues long. Germline loops: CDR1 DFQATT, CDR2 SNEGSKA (reference sequence). The CDR3 nucleotides are TGCAGTGCTCAAGGGGGGTCTGGGGCCAACGTCCTGACTTTC. Encoded protein: CSAQGGSGANVLTF.

The chain combines TRBV7-9 with TRBJ2-4; D unresolved. Trimming shortened V by 2 bases and J by 4 bases, and 9 bases separated the two germline ends. Germline CDR1 SEHNR, CDR2 FQNEAQ (reference sequence). The CDR3 consists of 14 residues. DNA for the CDR3: TGTGCCAGCAGCTTATCAGCTTTAAAAAACATTCAGTACTTC. It translates to CASSLSALKNIQYF.

In this sample, this clonotype turned up many times. The gene calls are TRBV20-1 and TRBJ2-1; D is ambiguous. This CDR3 has 9 residues. The V end was cut by 7 bases, the J end by 8 bases, with 6 bases between. Germline CDR1 reads DFQATT; CDR2 reads SNEGSKA (reference sequence). The CDR3 region is CSGSDEQFF. In DNA form, the CDR3 reads TGCAGTGGATCAGATGAGCAGTTCTTC.

There are many counts of this clonotype. This rearrangement joins TRBV12-3 or TRBV12-4 to TRBJ2-1; TRBD1 matches at 9 bases. The CDR3 has 14 residues. Losses at the gene ends were 7 bases for V and 2 bases for J; bases not matched to a gene: 3. CDR3 DNA: TGTGCCAGCACCAACAGGGGGCCCTACAATGAGCAGTTCTTC. This gives the protein CASTNRGPYNEQFF.

The rearrangement uses TRBV7-6 and TRBJ2-1, with TRBD1 matching 7 bases. Germline V lookup: CDR1 SGHVS, CDR2 FNYEAQ. This CDR3 is 17 amino acids long. J was trimmed by 0 bases and V by 5 bases; bases with no gene match: 10. CDR3 residues: CASSPTPRGPSYNEQFF. In DNA form, the CDR3 reads TGTGCCAGCAGCCCGACCCCGAGGGGGCCCTCCTACAATGAGCAGTTCTTC.

This clonotype was picked up a small number of times. V is TRBV11-3 and J is TRBJ2-7, with D tentatively TRBD1 or TRBD2 (5 bases each). The V end lost 9 bases, the J end lost 3 bases, and 6 bases lay between the germline ends. This CDR3 spans 10 amino acids. Germline V gene sequence: CDR1 SGHNT, CDR2 YENEEA. For the CDR3, the DNA is TGTGCCAGGGGGGACTACGAGCAGTACTTC. As protein: CARGDYEQYF.

In its sample, this clonotype was seen many times. CDR3 DNA: TGTGCCAGCACCAGGGACTCCTCAGAGACCCAGTACTTC. Amino acid sequence: CASTRDSSETQYF. V gene TRBV12-3 or TRBV12-4 combines with J gene TRBJ2-5; possible D gene TRBD2, 6 bases. The CDR3 runs 13 residues. Trimming pared 7 bases from V and 4 bases from J, leaving 13 bases between.

There are many counts of this clonotype. Written as DNA, the CDR3 is TGCGCCAGCAGTGAGTCTCTCAGCAACTACGAGCAGTACTTC. The encoded protein is CASSESLSNYEQYF. The chain combines TRBV10-1 with TRBJ2-7; D gene uncertain. The CDR3 length is 14 residues. V lost 0 bases to trimming and J lost 3 bases, with 9 bases between them. Per the germline V gene, CDR1 is WNHNN and CDR2 is SYGVQD (reference sequence).

This clonotype appeared many times. The chain carries TRBV7-8 and TRBJ1-4, with a tentative D call TRBD1 (6 bases). With 3 bases removed from V and 7 bases from J, the gap between germline ends came to 15 bases. CDR1 and CDR2 from the germline V gene are SGHVS and FQNEAQ. The CDR3 covers 15 residues. CDR3 amino acids: CASSLPGGAAEKLFF. CDR3 DNA sequence: TGTGCCAGCAGCTTGCCGGGGGGGGCAGCTGAAAAACTGTTTTTT.

The chain is built from TRBV27 and TRBJ1-6; the match to TRBD1 covers 8 bases. The CDR3 extends over 15 amino acids. After removal of 6 bases from V and 7 bases from J, the junction contained 8 bases not matched to a gene. Germline V gene sequence: CDR1 MNHEY, CDR2 SMNVEV (reference sequence). The CDR3 here is CASRPPGQENSPLHF. The CDR3 DNA follows: TGTGCCAGCAGGCCCCCGGGACAGGAGAATTCACCCCTCCACTTT.

The chain has TRBV7-2 and TRBJ1-2; perhaps TRBD1 as D (6 bases). The V end was cut by 2 bases, the J end by 3 bases, with 19 bases between. CDR1 is SGHTA and CDR2 is FQGNSA in the germline V gene. The CDR3 sequence is 17 residues long. CDR3 nucleotide sequence: TGTGCCAGCAGCTTAACAGGGTTCAATTCCGGTGACTATGGCTACACCTTC. This encodes CASSLTGFNSGDYGYTF.

This clonotype has ten or more counts. CDR3 nucleotide sequence: TGTGCCAGCAGTACTAGAACACCCTACGAGCAGTACTTC. Translated, it gives CASSTRTPYEQYF. The genes are TRBV28 and TRBJ2-7, with D perhaps TRBD2 (5 bases). CDR1 and CDR2 from the germline V gene are MDHEN and SYDVKM. V was shortened by 5 bases and J by 2 bases, with 10 bases between the two germline ends. The CDR3 loop spans 13 amino acids.

This clonotype was recorded at least ten times. The rearrangement uses TRBV15 and TRBJ2-2; the match to TRBD2 covers 13 bases. CDR1 and CDR2 (germline): LNHNV, YYDKDF (reference sequence). The CDR3 consists of 16 residues. V was clipped by 4 bases and J by 5 bases; unmatched bases: 4. The DNA for the CDR3 is TGTGCCACCAGCACCTGGACTAGCGGGAGTACCGGGGAGCTGTTTTTT. Translating gives CATSTWTSGSTGELFF.

At least ten counts were recorded for this clonotype. This sequence joins TRBV5-1 and TRBJ2-7; D may be TRBD2 (5 bases). The germline gives CDR1 SGHRS, CDR2 YFSETQ. V lost 0 bases to trimming and J lost 1 base, with 5 bases between them. There are 13 residues in the CDR3. The CDR3 DNA follows: TGCGCCAGCAGCTTGGAGCGGTCCTACGAGCAGTACTTC. This codes for CASSLERSYEQYF.

This clonotype was observed at least ten times. The rearrangement links TRBV28 to TRBJ1-4, with TRBD1 matching over 9 bases. CDR3 length: 16 amino acids. Trimming removed 8 bases from V and 1 base from J; junction bases left unmatched: 8. Per germline, CDR1 MDHEN and CDR2 SYDVKM. CDR3 DNA: TGTGCCAGCGTCCCGGGACAGGGTTTAACTAATGAAAAACTGTTTTTT. Amino acid sequence: CASVPGQGLTNEKLFF.

In its sample, this clonotype was seen many times. The genes are TRBV5-1 and TRBJ2-7; tentative D call: TRBD1 (6 bases). V was clipped by 7 bases and J by 0 bases, with 11 bases between them. The germline gives CDR1 SGHRS, CDR2 YFSETQ. CDR3 size: 13 residues. The CDR3 coding sequence is TGCGCCAGCTCAGGGGAGAGCTCCTACGAGCAGTACTTC. Protein product: CASSGESSYEQYF. Full variable domain (rest looked up from reference TRBV5-1 and TRBJ2-7): KAGVTQTPRYLIKTRGQQVTLSCSPISGHRSVSWYQQTPGQGLQFLFEYFSETQRNKGNFPGRFSGRQFSNSRSEMNVSTLELGDSALYLCASSGESSYEQYFGPGTRLTVT.

The chain carries TRBV20-1 and TRBJ2-2; D might be TRBD2 (6 bases). CDR1 and CDR2 (germline): DFQATT, SNEGSKA (reference sequence). The CDR3 consists of 13 residues. V was pared by 4 bases and J by 6 bases, with 12 bases between. As DNA, the CDR3 is TGCAGTGCTACCCGGAGGGTTCCCGGGGAGCTGTTTTTT. It is translated as CSATRRVPGELFF.